This T cell receptor (beta chain) was sequenced during a study of blood T cell repertoires in COVID-19. Across the whole study: Material from acute and convalescent COVID-19 was sourced from the United States, Italy and Spain. Nucleic acid was either cDNA or gDNA, and it came from T cells, B-cell-depleted T cells, or PBMCs.

Germline assignment: CDR1 SNHLY and CDR2 FYNNEI. V lost 6 bases to trimming and J lost 0 bases, with 15 bases between them. This CDR3 contains 16 residues. Methods used by the authors: Quantification of nucleated cells was approximated via reference gene primer amplification. Sequenced by immunoSEQ multiplex PCR; TCRdb stores in-frame clones only, minus some. V and J calls and clone size are copied from that table; D and trimming were computed from the DNA. This table holds about 70,000 clones, 81% found once. The rearrangement uses TRBV2 and TRBJ1-5; D perhaps matches TRBD1 (6 bases). Sequences were obtained from peripheral blood. This TCR was recovered from a woman aged 70-85 years with acute or convalescent COVID-19. CDR3 nucleotide sequence: TGTGCCAGCAGCCAGGGGCGGATATATAGCAATCAGCCCCAGCATTTT. Protein product: CASSQGRIYSNQPQHF.